This TCR beta chain was sequenced during a study of monozygotic twins with inflammatory bowel disease. UMIs that included a 6-nucleotide sample barcode were added by template switching, which took place during cDNA synthesis. TCRdb re-analyzed the 5' RACE reads; it lists each CDR3 protein once, without DNA. This sample's table has about 160,000 distinct CDR3 sequences. This sequence was found in a human donor with ulcerative colitis or Crohn's disease, or a healthy co-twin of an affected twin (not recorded which). The specimen sequenced was blood.

The CDR3: CASSFGTGEAFF. The chain has TRBV12-3 or TRBV12-4 and TRBJ1-1; TCRdb gives TRBD1 as the D gene, but with no DNA this cannot be confirmed. The length of the CDR3 is 12 residues.